A selection of T cell receptor beta chains follows, all from one sample in a study of OX40 agonist ivuxolimab in advanced cancers. Sequencing used immunoSEQ multiplex PCR; TCRdb keeps in-frame clones, though not all of them. This table holds 60,000 or so clones, around 85% found once. Specimen: CD4+ or CD8+ T cells sorted from blood, collected in a trial of the OX40 agonist ivuxolimab. The receptor set was obtained from an adult with an advanced solid tumor such as melanoma, head and neck, liver or kidney cancer. Each CDR3 is given without its conserved first and last residue. The listing skips clone size in some rows; elsewhere it reads once, few, many or a size class.

J gene: TRBJ2-3
V gene: TRBV10-3
clone size: once
CDR3 protein: AIGTSSTDTQY

J gene: TRBJ2-7
V gene: TRBV6-6
clone size: -
CDR3 protein: ASSPEGTYEQY

J gene: TRBJ1-1
V gene: TRBV5-1
clone size: -
CDR3 protein: ASSYRPGNLDGTEAF

J gene: TRBJ2-5
V gene: TRBV7-9
clone size: -
CDR3 protein: ASSNWVGGRGQETQY

J gene: TRBJ1-1
V gene: TRBV5-1
clone size: -
CDR3 protein: ASAGQGLLAEAF

J gene: TRBJ1-1
V gene: TRBV5-1
clone size: -
CDR3 protein: ASRRGAVEGTTEAF

J gene: TRBJ2-2
V gene: TRBV9
clone size: -
CDR3 protein: ASSVSQGGTGELF

J gene: TRBJ2-1
V gene: TRBV5-1
clone size: -
CDR3 protein: ASSSGTSGGYNEQF

J gene: TRBJ2-5
V gene: TRBV5-1
clone size: -
CDR3 protein: ASSLYPSGSTQETQY

J gene: TRBJ2-2
V gene: TRBV14
clone size: few
CDR3 protein: ASSRPGLAVNTGELF

J gene: TRBJ1-3
V gene: TRBV5-1
clone size: -
CDR3 protein: ASSQGQPSGNTIY

J gene: TRBJ2-5
V gene: TRBV11-1
clone size: -
CDR3 protein: ASSKARGFETQY

J gene: TRBJ2-4
V gene: TRBV19
clone size: -
CDR3 protein: ASSMGGRNIQY

J gene: TRBJ2-6
V gene: TRBV5-1
clone size: -
CDR3 protein: ASSFSGANVLT

J gene: TRBJ2-1
V gene: TRBV7-9
clone size: -
CDR3 protein: ASSSTGTSGGNPF

J gene: TRBJ1-2
V gene: TRBV11-2
clone size: -
CDR3 protein: ASSRTRGGFQSGYT

J gene: TRBJ1-4
V gene: TRBV2
clone size: -
CDR3 protein: ASRGLEEKLF

J gene: TRBJ1-5
V gene: TRBV6-6
clone size: -
CDR3 protein: AISGGGQPQH

J gene: TRBJ2-1
V gene: TRBV18
clone size: once
CDR3 protein: ASSPKRGGYNEQF

J gene: TRBJ2-3
V gene: TRBV5-1
clone size: -
CDR3 protein: ASSLGGQTTDTQY

J gene: TRBJ2-1
V gene: TRBV2
clone size: -
CDR3 protein: ASAGNEQF

J gene: TRBJ2-1
V gene: TRBV5-1
clone size: -
CDR3 protein: ASSVGQSSYNEQF

J gene: TRBJ2-4
V gene: TRBV6-5
clone size: -
CDR3 protein: ASSLSGTRENIQY